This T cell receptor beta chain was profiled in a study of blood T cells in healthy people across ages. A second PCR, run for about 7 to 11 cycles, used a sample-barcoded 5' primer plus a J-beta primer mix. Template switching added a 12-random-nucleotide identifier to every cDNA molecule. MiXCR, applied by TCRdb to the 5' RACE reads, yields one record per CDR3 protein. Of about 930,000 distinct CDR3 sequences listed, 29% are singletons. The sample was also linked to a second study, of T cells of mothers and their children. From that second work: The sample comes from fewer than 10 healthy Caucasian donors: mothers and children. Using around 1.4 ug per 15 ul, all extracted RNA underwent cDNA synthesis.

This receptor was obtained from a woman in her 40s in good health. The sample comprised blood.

The CDR3 region is CASSISGGGSTEAFF. CDR3 DNA sequence: TGTGCCAGTAGTATATCTGGAGGCGGCAGTACTGAAGCTTTCTTT. This chain links TRBV19 with TRBJ1-1; D remains unclear. V was pared by 2 bases and J by 5 bases, with 15 bases between. Looked up from germline, CDR1 is LNHDA and CDR2 is SQIVND (reference sequence). This CDR3 spans 15 amino acids.